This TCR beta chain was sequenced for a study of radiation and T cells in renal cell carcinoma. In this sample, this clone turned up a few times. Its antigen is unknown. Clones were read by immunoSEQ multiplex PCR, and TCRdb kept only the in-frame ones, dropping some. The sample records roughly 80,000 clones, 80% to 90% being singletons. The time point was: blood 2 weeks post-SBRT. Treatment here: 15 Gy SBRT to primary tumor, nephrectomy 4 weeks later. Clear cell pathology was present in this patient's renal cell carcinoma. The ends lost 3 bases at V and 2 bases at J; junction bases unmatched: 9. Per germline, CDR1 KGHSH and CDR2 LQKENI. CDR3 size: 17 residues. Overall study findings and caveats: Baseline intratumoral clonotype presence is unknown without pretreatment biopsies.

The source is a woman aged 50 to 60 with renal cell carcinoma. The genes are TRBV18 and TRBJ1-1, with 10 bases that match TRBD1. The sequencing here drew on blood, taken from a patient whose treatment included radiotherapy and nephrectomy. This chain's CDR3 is CASSPMGTGVRNTEAFF. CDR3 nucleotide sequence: TGTGCCAGCTCACCGATGGGGACAGGGGTTCGTAACACTGAAGCTTTCTTT.